The following is a T cell receptor (beta chain) sequence with its context. The antigen is unknown. Germline V gene data show CDR1 as SEHNR and CDR2 as FQNEAQ (reference sequence). The CDR3 covers 13 residues. The V end lost 6 bases, the J end lost 13 bases, and 16 bases lay between the germline ends. PCR amplification relied on 60 Vbeta primers (plus 13 Jbeta primers). The table came from immunoSEQ multiplex PCR; TCRdb's copy has only in-frame clones and leaves some out. Of about 160,000 clones in the sample, approximately 78% were seen once. These data belong to a study of cytomegalovirus exposure and HLA in healthy donors. The wider study: An earlier analysis identified 110 million or so unique TCR beta sequences in 150 million to 200 million T cells.

General study results and limits: Links to common viral pathogens appeared, in a later analysis, for several of the most significant clusters. Testing in vitro showed three CMV-associated chains specific for CMV antigens.

Sequencing used PBMCs. This TCR derives from a woman between 18 and 29 years old in good health and CMV-seronegative. The genes are TRBV7-9 and TRBJ2-6; D is possibly TRBD2 (6 bases). The chain's CDR3 is CASSYRGAEVLTF. As DNA, the CDR3 is TGTGCCAGCAGTTACCGCGGGGCCGAGGTCCTGACTTTC.